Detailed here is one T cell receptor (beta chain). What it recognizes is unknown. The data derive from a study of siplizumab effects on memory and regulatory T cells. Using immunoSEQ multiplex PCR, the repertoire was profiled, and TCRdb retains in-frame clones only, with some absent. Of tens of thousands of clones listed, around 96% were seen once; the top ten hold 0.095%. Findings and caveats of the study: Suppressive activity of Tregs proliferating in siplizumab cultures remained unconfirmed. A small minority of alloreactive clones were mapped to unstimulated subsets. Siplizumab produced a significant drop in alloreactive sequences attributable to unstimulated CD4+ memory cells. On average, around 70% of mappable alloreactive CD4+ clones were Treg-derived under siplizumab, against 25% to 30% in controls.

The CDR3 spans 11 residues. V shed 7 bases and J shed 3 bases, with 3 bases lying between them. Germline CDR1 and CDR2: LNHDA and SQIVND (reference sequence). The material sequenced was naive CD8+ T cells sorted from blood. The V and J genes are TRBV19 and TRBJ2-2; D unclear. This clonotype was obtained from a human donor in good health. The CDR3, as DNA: TGTGCCAGTACGGACACCGGGGAGCTGTTTTTT. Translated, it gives CASTDTGELFF.